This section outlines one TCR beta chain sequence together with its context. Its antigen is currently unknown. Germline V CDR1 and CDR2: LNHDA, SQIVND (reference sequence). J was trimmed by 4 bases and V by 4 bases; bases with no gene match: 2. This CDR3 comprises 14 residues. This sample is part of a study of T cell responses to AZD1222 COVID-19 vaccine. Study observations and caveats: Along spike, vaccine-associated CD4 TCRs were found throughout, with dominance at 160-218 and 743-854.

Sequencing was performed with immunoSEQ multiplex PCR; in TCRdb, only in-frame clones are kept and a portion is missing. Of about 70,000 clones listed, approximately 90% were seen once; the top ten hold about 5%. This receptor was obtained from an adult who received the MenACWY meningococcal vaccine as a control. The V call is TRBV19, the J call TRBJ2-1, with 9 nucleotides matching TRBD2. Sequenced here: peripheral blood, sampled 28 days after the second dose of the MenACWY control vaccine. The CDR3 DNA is TGTGCCAGTAGTACCACTAGCGGGTACAATGAGCAGTTCTTC. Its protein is CASSTTSGYNEQFF.